The entry that follows covers one TCR beta chain sequence. Its specificity is not known. This sample is part of a study of cytomegalovirus exposure and HLA in healthy donors. Findings and limits, study-wide: Most sequenced TCRs were rare (though some public TCRs occurred in many donors). There were 150 to 200 TCR beta chains listed as cytomegalovirus-associated.

Sequencing was performed with immunoSEQ multiplex PCR; in TCRdb, only in-frame clones are kept and a portion is missing. Of roughly 350,000 clones listed, 75% to 90% were seen once; the top ten hold around 0.84%. CDR1 and CDR2 (germline): KGHSH, LQKENI. The CDR3 extends over 15 amino acids. Trimming took off 0 bases at V and 9 bases at J, with 15 bases between the two ends. Donors came from a validation cohort of 90 to 150 subjects, distinct from the first 666-subject cohort. This clonotype was obtained from a woman aged 18-29 years in good health and CMV-seronegative. J is TRBJ1-3 and V is TRBV18; no clear D. Sequencing input: PBMCs. CDR3 DNA: TGTGCCAGCTCACCACCCAGCACCGGCCGGGGCACCATATATTTT. Translating it yields CASSPPSTGRGTIYF.